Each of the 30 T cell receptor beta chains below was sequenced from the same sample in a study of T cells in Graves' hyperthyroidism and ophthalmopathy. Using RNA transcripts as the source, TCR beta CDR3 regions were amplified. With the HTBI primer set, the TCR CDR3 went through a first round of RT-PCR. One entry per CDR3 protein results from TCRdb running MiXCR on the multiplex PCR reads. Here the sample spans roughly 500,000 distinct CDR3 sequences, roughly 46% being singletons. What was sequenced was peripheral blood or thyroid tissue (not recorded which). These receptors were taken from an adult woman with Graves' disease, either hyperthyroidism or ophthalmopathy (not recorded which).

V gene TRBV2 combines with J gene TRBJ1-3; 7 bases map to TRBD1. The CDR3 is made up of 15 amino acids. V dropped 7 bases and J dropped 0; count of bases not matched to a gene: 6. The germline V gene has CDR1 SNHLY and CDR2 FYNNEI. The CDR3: CASNRDSRSGNTIYF. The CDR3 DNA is TGTGCCAGCAATCGGGACAGTCGCTCTGGAAACACCATATATTTT.

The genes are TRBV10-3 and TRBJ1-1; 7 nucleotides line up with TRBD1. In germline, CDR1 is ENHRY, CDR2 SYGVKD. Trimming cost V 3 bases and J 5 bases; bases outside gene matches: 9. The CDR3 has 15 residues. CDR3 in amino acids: CAISDSQGIITEAFF. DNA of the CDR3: TGTGCCATCAGTGATTCACAGGGGATAATAACTGAAGCTTTCTTT.

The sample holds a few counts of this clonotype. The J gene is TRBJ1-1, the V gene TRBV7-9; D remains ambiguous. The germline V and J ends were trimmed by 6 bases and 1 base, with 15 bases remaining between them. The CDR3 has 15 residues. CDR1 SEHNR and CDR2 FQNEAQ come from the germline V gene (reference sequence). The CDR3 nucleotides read TGTGCCAGCAGGTCCTCCACTGTTCCGAACACTGAAGCTTTCTTT. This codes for CASRSSTVPNTEAFF.

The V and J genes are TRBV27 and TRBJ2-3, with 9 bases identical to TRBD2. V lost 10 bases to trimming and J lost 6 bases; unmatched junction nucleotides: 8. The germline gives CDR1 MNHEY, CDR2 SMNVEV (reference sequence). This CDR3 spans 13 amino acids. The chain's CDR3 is CATRLAAADTQYF. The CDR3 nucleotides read TGTGCCACCCGACTAGCGGCCGCCGATACGCAGTATTTT.

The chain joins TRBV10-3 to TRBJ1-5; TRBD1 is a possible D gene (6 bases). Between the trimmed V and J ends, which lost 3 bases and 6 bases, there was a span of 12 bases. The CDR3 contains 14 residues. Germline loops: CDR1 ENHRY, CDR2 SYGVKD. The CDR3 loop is CAISEGGKGQPQHF. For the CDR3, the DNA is TGTGCCATCAGTGAAGGGGGGAAGGGTCAGCCCCAGCATTTT.

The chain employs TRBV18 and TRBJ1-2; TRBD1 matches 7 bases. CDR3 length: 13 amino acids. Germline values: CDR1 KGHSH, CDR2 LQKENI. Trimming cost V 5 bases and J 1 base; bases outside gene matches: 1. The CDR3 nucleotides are TGTGCCAGCTCAGACAGGGTTAACTATGGCTACACCTTC. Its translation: CASSDRVNYGYTF.

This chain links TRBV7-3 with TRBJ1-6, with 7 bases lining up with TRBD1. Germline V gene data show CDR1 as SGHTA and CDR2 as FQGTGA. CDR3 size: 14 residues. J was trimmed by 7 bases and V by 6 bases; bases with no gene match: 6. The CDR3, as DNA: TGTGCCAGCAGTTCGACAGGGCGGAATTCACCCCTCCACTTT. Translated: CASSSTGRNSPLHF.

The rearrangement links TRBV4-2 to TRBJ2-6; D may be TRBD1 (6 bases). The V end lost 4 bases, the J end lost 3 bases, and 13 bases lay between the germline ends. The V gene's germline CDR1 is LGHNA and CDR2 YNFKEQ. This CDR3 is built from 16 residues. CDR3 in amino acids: CASSRETGLGANVLTF. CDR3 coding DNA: TGTGCCAGCAGCCGTGAGACAGGTCTTGGGGCCAACGTCCTGACTTTC.

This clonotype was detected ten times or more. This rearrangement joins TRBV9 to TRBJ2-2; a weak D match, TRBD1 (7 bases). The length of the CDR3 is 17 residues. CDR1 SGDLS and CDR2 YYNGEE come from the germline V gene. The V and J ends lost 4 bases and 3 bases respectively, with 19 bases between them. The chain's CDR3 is CASSPWGDSRDTGELFF. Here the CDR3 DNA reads TGTGCCAGCAGCCCTTGGGGGGACAGCCGAGACACCGGGGAGCTGTTTTTT.

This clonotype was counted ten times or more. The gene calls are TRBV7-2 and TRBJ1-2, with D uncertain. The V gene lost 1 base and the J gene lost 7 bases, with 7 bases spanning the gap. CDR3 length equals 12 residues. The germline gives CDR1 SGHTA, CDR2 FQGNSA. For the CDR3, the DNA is TGTGCCAGCAGCTTAGTTCTTAGTGGCTACACCTTC. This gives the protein CASSLVLSGYTF.

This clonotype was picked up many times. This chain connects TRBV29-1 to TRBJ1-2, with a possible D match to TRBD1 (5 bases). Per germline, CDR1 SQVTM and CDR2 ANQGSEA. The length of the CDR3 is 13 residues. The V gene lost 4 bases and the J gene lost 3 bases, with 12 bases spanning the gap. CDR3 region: CSVGSTDHYGYTF. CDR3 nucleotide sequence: TGCAGCGTTGGGTCGACAGATCACTATGGCTACACCTTC.

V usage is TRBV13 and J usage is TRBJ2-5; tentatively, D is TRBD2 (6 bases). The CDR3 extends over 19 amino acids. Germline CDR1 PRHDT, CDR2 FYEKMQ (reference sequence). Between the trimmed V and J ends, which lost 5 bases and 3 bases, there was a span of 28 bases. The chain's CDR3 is CASSTSVDTGRHLKETQYF. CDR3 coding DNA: TGTGCCAGCAGCACGTCAGTAGACACCGGGAGACACCTCAAAGAGACCCAGTACTTC.

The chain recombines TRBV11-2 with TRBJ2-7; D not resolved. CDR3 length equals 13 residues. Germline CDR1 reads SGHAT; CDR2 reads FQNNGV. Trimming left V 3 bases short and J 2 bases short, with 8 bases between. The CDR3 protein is CASSFGGPYEQYF. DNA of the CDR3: TGTGCCAGCAGCTTTGGCGGACCCTACGAGCAGTACTTC.

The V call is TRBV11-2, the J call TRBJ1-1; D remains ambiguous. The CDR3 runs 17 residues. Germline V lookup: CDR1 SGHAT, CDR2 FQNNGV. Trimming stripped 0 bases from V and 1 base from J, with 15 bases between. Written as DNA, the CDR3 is TGTGCCAGCAGCTTAGATGGTGGCCAGGTATCGAACACTGAAGCTTTCTTT. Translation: CASSLDGGQVSNTEAFF.

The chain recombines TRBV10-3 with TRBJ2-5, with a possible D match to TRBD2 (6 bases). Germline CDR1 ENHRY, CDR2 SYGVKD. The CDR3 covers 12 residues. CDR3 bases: TGTGCACCTCGGGCGGGACAAGAGACCCAGTACTTC. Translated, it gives CAPRAGQETQYF.

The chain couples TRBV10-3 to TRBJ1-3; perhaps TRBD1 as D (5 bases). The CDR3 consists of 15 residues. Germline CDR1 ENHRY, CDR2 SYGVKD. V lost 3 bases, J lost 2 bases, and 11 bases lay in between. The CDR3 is CAISDRATTGNTIYF. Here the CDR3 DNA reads TGTGCCATCAGTGACAGGGCGACCACTGGAAACACCATATATTTT.

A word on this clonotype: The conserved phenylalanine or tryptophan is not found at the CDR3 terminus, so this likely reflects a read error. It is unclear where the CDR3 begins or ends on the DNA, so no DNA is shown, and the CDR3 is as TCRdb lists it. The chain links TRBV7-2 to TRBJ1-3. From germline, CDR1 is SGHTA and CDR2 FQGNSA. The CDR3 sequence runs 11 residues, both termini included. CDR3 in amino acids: CASSLFPSGRG.

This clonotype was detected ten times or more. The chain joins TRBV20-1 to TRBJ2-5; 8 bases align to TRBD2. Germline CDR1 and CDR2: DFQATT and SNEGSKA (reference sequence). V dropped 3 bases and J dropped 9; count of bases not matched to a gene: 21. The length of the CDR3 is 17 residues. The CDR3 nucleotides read TGCAGTGCTAGCCCCCCGGTAGCGGGGATCCGAGGGTGGGCCCAGTACTTC. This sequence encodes CSASPPVAGIRGWAQYF.

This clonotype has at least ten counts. CDR3 loop: CSANRQGTSSYEQYF. The CDR3 DNA reads TGCAGTGCTAACCGACAGGGGACGAGCTCCTACGAGCAGTACTTC. The chain links TRBV20-1 to TRBJ2-7; 8 bases are a match to TRBD1. V trimming: 4 bases; J trimming: 0 bases; junction bases outside the gene matches: 8. The germline V gene has CDR1 DFQATT and CDR2 SNEGSKA (reference sequence). CDR3 length equals 15 residues.

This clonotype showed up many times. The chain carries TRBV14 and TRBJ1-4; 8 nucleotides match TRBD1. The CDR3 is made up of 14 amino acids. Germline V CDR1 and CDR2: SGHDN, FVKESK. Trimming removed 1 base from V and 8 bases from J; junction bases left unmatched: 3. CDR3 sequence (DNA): TGTGCCAGCAGCCAAGTGACAGGGGAAGAAAAACTGTTTTTT. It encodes CASSQVTGEEKLFF.

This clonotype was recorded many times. CDR3 in amino acids: CATSRVGSPLHF. In DNA, the CDR3 is TGTGCCACCAGCAGAGTAGGCTCACCCCTCCACTTT. The rearrangement links TRBV15 to TRBJ1-6; D unresolved. The V gene's germline CDR1 is LNHNV and CDR2 YYDKDF (reference sequence). Between the trimmed V and J ends, which lost 1 base and 10 bases, there was a span of 5 bases. The CDR3 covers 12 residues.

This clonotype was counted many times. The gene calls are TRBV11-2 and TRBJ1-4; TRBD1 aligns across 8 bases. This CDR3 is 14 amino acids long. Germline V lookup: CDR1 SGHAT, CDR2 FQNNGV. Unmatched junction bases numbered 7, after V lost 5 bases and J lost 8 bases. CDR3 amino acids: CASSTDREKEKLFF. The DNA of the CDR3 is TGTGCCAGCAGCACGGACAGGGAAAAAGAAAAACTGTTTTTT.

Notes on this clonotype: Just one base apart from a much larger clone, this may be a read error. CDR3 sequence: CASSVGRGGRETQYF. As DNA, the CDR3 is TGTGCCAGCAGCGTAGGAAGAGGGGGCAGAGAGACCCAGTACTTC. This chain joins TRBV9 and TRBJ2-5, with TRBD1 identical over 7 bases. V lost 0 bases and J lost 4; bases outside the gene matches: 6. This CDR3 is 15 amino acids long. Germline CDR1 and CDR2: SGDLS and YYNGEE.

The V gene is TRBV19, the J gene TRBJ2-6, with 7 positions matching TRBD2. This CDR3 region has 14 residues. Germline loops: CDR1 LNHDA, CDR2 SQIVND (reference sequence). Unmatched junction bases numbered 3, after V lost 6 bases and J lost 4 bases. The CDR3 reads CASRPGLGANVLTF. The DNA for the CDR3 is TGTGCCAGTAGACCGGGACTAGGGGCCAACGTCCTGACTTTC.

CDR3 amino acids: CASSLNTGTPEKQYF. In nucleotides, the CDR3 is TGCGCCAGCAGCTTGAATACCGGGACTCCGGAGAAGCAGTACTTC. The chain is built from TRBV5-1 and TRBJ2-7, with D perhaps matching TRBD2 (6 bases). Germline CDR1 is SGHRS and CDR2 is YFSETQ. Deletions cut 1 base from V and 8 bases from J, with 19 bases between. The CDR3 has 15 residues.

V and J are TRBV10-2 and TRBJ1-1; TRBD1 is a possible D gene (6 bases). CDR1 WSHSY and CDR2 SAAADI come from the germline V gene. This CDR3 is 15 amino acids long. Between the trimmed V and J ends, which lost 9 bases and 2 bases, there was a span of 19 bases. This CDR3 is CARGPTGDTNTEAFF. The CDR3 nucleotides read TGCGCCAGGGGTCCGACTGGGGACACCAACACTGAAGCTTTCTTT.

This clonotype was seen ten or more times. This CDR3 reads CASSLGIVNTEAFF. CDR3 DNA: TGTGCCAGCAGCTTGGGAATTGTGAACACTGAAGCTTTCTTT. The V gene is TRBV5-5, the J gene TRBJ1-1; D is unclear. V lost 0 bases, J lost 0 bases, and 6 bases lay in between. This CDR3 has 14 residues. In germline, CDR1 is SGHKS, CDR2 YYEKEE (reference sequence).

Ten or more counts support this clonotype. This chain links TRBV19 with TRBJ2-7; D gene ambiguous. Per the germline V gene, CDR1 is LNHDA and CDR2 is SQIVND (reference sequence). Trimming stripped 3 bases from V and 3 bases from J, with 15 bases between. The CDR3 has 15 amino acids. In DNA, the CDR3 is TGTGCCAGTAGTATTTTGCGGAGTCCCCTCTACGAGCAGTACTTC. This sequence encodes CASSILRSPLYEQYF.

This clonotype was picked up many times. The CDR3 is CASRGQGSEPGELFF. The CDR3 DNA sequence: TGTGCCAGCCGGGGCCAGGGGAGCGAACCCGGGGAGCTGTTTTTT. The chain uses TRBV12-3 or TRBV12-4 and TRBJ2-2; tentative D call: TRBD1 (6 bases). The CDR3 contains 15 residues. V was trimmed by 8 bases and J by 6 bases, leaving 19 bases between them.

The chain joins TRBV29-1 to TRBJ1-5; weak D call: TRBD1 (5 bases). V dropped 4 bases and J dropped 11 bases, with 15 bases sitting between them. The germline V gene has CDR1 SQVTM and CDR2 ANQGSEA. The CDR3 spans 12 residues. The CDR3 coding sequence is TGCAGCGTTGCCAGGGACGGAGAGACCCAGCATTTT. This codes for CSVARDGETQHF.